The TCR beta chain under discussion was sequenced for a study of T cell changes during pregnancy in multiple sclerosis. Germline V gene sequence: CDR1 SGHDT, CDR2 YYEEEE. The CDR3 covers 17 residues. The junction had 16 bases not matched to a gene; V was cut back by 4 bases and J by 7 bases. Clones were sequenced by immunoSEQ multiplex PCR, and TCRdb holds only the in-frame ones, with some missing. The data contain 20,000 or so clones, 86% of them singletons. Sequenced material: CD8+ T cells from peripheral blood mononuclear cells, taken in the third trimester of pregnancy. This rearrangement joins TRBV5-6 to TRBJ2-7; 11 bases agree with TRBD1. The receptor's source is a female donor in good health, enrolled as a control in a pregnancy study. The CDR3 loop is CASSPRTGGVRLREQYF. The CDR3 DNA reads TGTGCCAGCAGCCCCAGGACAGGGGGCGTCCGCCTGAGGGAGCAGTACTTC.